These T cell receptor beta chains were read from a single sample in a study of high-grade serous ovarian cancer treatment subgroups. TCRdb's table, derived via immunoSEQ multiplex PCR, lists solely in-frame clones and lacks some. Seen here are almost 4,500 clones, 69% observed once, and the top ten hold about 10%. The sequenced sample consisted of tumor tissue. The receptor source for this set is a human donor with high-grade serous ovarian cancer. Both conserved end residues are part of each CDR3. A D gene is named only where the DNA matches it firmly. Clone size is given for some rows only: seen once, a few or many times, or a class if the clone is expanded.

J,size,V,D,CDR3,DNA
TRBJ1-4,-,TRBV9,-,CASSAGDPTNEKLFF,TGTGCCAGCAGCGCAGGGGACCCAACTAATGAAAAACTGTTTTTT
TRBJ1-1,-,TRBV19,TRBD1,CASSIRTGGHMNTEAFF,TGTGCCAGTAGTATAAGGACAGGGGGACATATGAACACTGAAGCTTTCTTT
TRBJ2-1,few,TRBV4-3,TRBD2,CASSQTSGGDYNEQFF,TGCGCCAGCAGCCAGACTAGCGGGGGGGATTACAATGAGCAGTTCTTC
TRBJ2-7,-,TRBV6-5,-,CASSEGTEQYF,TGTGCCAGCAGTGAGGGGACAGAGCAGTACTTC
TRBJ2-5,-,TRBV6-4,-,CASSRQLQETQYF,TGTGCCAGCAGTCGACAGTTACAAGAGACCCAGTACTTC
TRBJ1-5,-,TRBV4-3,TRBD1,CASSQGTGGFQPQHF,TGCGCCAGCAGCCAAGGGACAGGGGGCTTTCAGCCCCAGCATTTT
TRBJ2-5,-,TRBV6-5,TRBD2,CASKKAGGLETQYF,TGTGCCAGCAAAAAGGCGGGGGGGCTGGAGACCCAGTACTTC
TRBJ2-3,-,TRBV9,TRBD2,CASSVEAGASTDTQYF,TGTGCCAGCAGCGTAGAAGCGGGGGCCAGCACAGATACGCAGTATTTT
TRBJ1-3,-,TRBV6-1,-,CASSNYQKSGNTIYF,TGTGCCAGCAGTAACTACCAGAAGTCTGGAAACACCATATATTTT
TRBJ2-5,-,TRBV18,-,CASSYRSETQYF,TGTGCCAGCTCATATCGGAGCGAGACCCAGTACTTC
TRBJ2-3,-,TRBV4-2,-,CASSQTDRDSTDTQYF,TGTGCCAGCAGCCAGACGGACCGGGACAGCACAGATACGCAGTATTTT
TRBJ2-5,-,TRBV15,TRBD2,CATGKPTSGKETQYF,TGTGCCACCGGAAAACCGACTAGCGGAAAAGAGACCCAGTACTTC
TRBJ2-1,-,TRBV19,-,CASSIDSASSYNEQFF,TGTGCCAGTAGTATAGATTCGGCTAGCTCCTACAATGAGCAGTTCTTC
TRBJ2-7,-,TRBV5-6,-,CASTGERSYEQYF,TGTGCCAGCACCGGCGAAAGGTCCTACGAGCAGTACTTC
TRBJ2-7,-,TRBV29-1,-,CSVGDGAYEQYF,TGCAGCGTGGGGGACGGTGCCTACGAGCAGTACTTC
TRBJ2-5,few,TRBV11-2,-,CASSLWRGETQYF,TGTGCCAGCAGCTTGTGGAGGGGGGAGACCCAGTACTTC
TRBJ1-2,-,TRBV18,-,CASSPGTKIYGYTF,TGTGCCAGCTCACCAGGGACGAAGATCTATGGCTACACCTTC
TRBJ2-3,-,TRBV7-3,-,CASSYARTDTQYF,TGTGCCAGCAGCTACGCCAGAACAGATACGCAGTATTTT
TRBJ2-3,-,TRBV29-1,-,CSVDYSTDTQYF,TGCAGCGTTGACTACAGCACAGATACGCAGTATTTT
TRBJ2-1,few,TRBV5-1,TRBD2,CASSPKAGGSSYNEQFF,TGCGCCAGCAGCCCAAAAGCGGGGGGGAGCTCCTACAATGAGCAGTTCTTC
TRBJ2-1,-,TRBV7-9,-,CASSLNRNRDNEQFF,TGTGCCAGCAGCTTAAATCGGAACAGGGACAATGAGCAGTTCTTC
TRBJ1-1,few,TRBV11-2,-,CASSLGQVNTEAFF,TGTGCCAGCAGCTTAGGGCAGGTGAACACTGAAGCTTTCTTT
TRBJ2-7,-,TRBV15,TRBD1,CATSRDLGQGHEQYF,TGTGCCACCAGCAGAGATTTGGGACAGGGCCACGAGCAGTACTTC
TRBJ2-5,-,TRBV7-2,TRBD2,CASSLTGGETQYF,TGTGCCAGCAGCCTTACGGGGGGAGAGACCCAGTACTTC
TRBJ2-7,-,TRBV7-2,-,CASSDRYEQYF,TGTGCCAGCAGCGATCGGTACGAGCAGTACTTC
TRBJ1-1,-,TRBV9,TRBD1,CASSPGQLNTEAFF,TGTGCCAGCAGCCCGGGACAGTTGAACACTGAAGCTTTCTTT
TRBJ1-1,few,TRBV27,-,CASTPNGRVRSAFF,TGTGCCAGCACCCCCAACGGGAGGGTTCGATCGGCTTTCTTT
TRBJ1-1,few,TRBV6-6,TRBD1,CASSSNDRGNTEAFF,TGTGCCAGCAGTAGCAATGACAGGGGGAACACTGAAGCTTTCTTT
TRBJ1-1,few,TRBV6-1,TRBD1,CASSEGGGVYTEAFF,TGTGCCAGCAGTGAAGGAGGGGGCGTTTACACTGAAGCTTTCTTT
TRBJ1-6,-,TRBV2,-,CASLDRLANNSPLHF,TGTGCCAGCTTAGACCGGCTCGCCAATAATTCACCCCTCCACTTT
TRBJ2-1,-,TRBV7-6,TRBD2,CASSPTSGGSNEQFF,TGTGCCAGCAGCCCCACTAGCGGGGGGTCCAATGAGCAGTTCTTC
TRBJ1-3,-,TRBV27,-,CASSLVAGSGNTIYF,TGTGCCAGCAGTCTAGTGGCAGGCTCTGGAAACACCATATATTTT
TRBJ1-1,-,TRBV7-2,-,CASSLGAGTEAFF,TGTGCCAGCAGCTTAGGGGCTGGCACTGAAGCTTTCTTT
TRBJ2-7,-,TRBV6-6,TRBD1,CASSYLGGPGEQYF,TGTGCCAGCAGTTACTTAGGGGGCCCGGGCGAGCAGTACTTC
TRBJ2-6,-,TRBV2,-,CASSAGGSAGANVLTF,TGTGCCAGTAGTGCAGGAGGGTCTGCTGGGGCCAACGTCCTGACTTTC
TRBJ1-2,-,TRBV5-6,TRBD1,CASSLAGGDYGYTF,TGTGCCAGCAGCTTGGCAGGGGGGGACTATGGCTACACCTTC
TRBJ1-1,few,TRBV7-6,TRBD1,CASSPRQGAGPEAFF,TGTGCCAGCAGCCCCAGACAGGGTGCGGGCCCTGAAGCTTTCTTT
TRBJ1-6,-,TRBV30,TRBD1,CAWSGGQDNSPLHF,TGTGCCTGGAGTGGGGGACAGGATAATTCACCCCTCCACTTT
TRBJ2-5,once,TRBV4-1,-,CASSQVKTGQETQYF,TGCGCCAGCAGCCAAGTTAAGACGGGACAAGAGACCCAGTACTTC
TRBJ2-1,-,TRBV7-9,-,CASSFGMRDEQFF,TGTGCCAGCAGCTTCGGGATGCGGGATGAGCAGTTCTTC
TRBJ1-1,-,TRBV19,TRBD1,CASSAGTGLLTEAFF,TGTGCCAGTAGCGCCGGGACAGGGCTTTTAACTGAAGCTTTCTTT
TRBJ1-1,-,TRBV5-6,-,CASSFSGTEAFF,TGTGCCAGCAGCTTCTCCGGAACTGAAGCTTTCTTT
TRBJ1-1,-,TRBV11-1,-,CASSPPQLRAAFF,TGTGCCAGCAGCCCGCCCCAATTACGGGCCGCTTTCTTT
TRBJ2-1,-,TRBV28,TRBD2,CASSVGLAGGNEQFF,TGTGCCAGCAGCGTAGGGCTAGCGGGGGGCAATGAGCAGTTCTTC
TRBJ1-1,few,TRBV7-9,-,CASSLSRLNTEAFF,TGTGCCAGCAGCTTATCACGATTGAACACTGAAGCTTTCTTT
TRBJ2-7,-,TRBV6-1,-,CASSVGRIYEQYF,TGTGCCAGCAGTGTGGGGAGAATCTACGAGCAGTACTTC
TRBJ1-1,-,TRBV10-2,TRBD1,CASIIYRGRGLKDTEAFF,TGCGCCAGCATTATTTACAGGGGGCGAGGTCTCAAGGACACTGAAGCTTTCTTT
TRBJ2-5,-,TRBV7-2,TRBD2,CASSLRGAVETQYF,TGTGCCAGCAGCCTGCGGGGGGCCGTGGAGACCCAGTACTTC
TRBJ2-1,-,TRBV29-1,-,CSVVRGGMDEQFF,TGCAGCGTTGTCCGGGGTGGGATGGATGAGCAGTTCTTC
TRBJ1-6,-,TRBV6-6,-,CASSFEGGPLHF,TGTGCCAGCAGTTTCGAAGGGGGACCCCTCCACTTT
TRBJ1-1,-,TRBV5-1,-,CASVTGGGRNTEAFF,TGCGCCAGCGTCACGGGGGGGGGCCGGAACACTGAAGCTTTCTTT
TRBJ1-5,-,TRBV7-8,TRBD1,CASSSGQYNQPQHF,TGTGCCAGCAGCTCGGGACAGTATAATCAGCCCCAGCATTTT